Shown below are 4 T cell receptor beta chains from a single sample sequenced in a study of spatial heterogeneity in lung cancer. MiXCR, run by TCRdb on the 5' RACE reads, gives a single entry per CDR3 protein. The sample has under 14,000 distinct CDR3 sequences, roughly 6.3% seen once. Time point indicated: sample taken at primary tumor resection. Whole RNA, which was extracted from tumor, nontumor lung tissue or frozen PBMC, was sequenced without any cell sorting. The sequenced sample was PBMCs, obtained at surgery. The receptors come from a male donor with early-stage non-small cell lung cancer.

This clonotype occurred many times. This beta chain lies outside the target of a library built for alpha chains; its clone size means little. The chain recombines TRBV6-2 or TRBV6-3 with TRBJ2-1; no firm D call. V lost 6 bases and J lost 3, with 12 bases in between. Per germline, CDR1 MNHEY and CDR2 SVGEGT. The CDR3 is 14 residues long. The CDR3 DNA reads TGTGCCAGCAGCCGAATAACCGTCTACAATGAGCAGTTCTTC. This sequence encodes CASSRITVYNEQFF.

By share, this clonotype counts as medium-sized. In a library made to pick up alpha chains, this beta chain is a stray read with a size that means little. The chain recombines TRBV5-1 with TRBJ2-5; TRBD1 might be the D (7 bases). Germline CDR1 is SGHRS and CDR2 is YFSETQ. The V gene lost 2 bases and the J gene lost 5 bases, with 10 bases spanning the gap. CDR3 length: 13 residues. This CDR3 is CASSFRGAETQYF. DNA of the CDR3: TGCGCCAGCAGCTTCAGGGGGGCCGAGACCCAGTACTTC.

Notes on this clonotype: Because this beta chain is a stray read in a library intended to capture alpha chains, its abundance should not be given much weight. This sequence joins TRBV6-1 and TRBJ2-1; D is ambiguous. Per germline, CDR1 MNHNS and CDR2 SASEGT. The CDR3 contains 12 residues. With 0 bases removed from V and 10 bases from J, the gap between germline ends came to 7 bases. In DNA, the CDR3 is TGTGCCAGCAGTGAAGCCCCCAACGAGCAGTTCTTC. Translated: CASSEAPNEQFF.

This clonotype came up many times. The library was prepared for alpha chains; this beta chain is a stray read, so its frequency means little. This chain links TRBV29-1 with TRBJ2-7; D is unclear. The CDR3 is made up of 14 amino acids. Germline V gene lookup returns CDR1 SQVTM and CDR2 ANQGSEA. Trimming left V 7 bases short and J 5 bases short, with 21 bases between. The CDR3 DNA follows: TGCAGCGCCCGTTCGCAGCCATCCTTGAACGAGCAGTACTTC. As protein: CSARSQPSLNEQYF.